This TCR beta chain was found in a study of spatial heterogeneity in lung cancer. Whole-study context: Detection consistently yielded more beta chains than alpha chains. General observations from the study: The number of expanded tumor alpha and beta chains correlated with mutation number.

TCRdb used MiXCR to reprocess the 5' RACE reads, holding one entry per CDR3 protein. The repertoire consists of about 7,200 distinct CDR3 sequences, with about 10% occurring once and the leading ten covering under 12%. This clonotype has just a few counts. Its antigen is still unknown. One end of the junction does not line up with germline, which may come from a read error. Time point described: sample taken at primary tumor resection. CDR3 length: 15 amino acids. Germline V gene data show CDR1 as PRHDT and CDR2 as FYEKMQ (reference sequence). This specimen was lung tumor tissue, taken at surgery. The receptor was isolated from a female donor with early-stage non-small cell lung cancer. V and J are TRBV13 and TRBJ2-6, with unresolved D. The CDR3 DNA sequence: TGTGCTAGCAGCTTAGATGTCTCTGGGGCCAACGTCCTGACTTTC. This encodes CASSLDVSGANVLTF. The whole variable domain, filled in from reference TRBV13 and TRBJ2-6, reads AAGVIQSPRHLIKEKRETATLKCYPIPRHDTVYWYQQGPGQDPQFLISFYEKMQSDKGSIPDRFSAQQFSDYHSELNMSSLELGDSALYFCASSLDVSGANVLTFGAGSRLTVL.